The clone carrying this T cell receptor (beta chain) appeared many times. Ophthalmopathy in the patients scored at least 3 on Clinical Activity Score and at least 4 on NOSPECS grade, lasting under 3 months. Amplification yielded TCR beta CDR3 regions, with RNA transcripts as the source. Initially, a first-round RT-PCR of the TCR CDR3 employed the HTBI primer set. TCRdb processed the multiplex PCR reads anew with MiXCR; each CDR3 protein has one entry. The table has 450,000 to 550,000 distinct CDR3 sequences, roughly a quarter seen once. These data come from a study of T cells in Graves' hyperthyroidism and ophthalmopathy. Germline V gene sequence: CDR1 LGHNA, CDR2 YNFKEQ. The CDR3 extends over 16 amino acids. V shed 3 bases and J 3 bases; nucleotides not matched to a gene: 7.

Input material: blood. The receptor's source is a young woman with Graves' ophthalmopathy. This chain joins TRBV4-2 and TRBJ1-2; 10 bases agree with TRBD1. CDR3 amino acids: CASSHSSGTGDYGYTF. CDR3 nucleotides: TGTGCCAGCAGCCATTCTTCCGGGACAGGGGACTATGGCTACACCTTC.